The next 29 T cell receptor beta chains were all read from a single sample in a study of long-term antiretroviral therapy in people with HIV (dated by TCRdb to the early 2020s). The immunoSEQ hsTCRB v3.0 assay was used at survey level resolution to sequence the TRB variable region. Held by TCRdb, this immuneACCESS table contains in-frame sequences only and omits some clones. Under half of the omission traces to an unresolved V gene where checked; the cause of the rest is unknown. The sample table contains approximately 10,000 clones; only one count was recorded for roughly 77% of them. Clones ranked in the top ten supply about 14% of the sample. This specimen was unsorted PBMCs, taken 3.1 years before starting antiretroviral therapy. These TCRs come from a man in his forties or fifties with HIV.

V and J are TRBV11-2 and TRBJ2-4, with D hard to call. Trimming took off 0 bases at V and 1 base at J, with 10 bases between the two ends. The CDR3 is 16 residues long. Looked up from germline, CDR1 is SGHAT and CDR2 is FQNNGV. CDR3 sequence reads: CASSLERTPAKNIQYF. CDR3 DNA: TGTGCCAGCAGCTTAGAGCGTACCCCGGCCAAAAACATTCAGTACTTC.

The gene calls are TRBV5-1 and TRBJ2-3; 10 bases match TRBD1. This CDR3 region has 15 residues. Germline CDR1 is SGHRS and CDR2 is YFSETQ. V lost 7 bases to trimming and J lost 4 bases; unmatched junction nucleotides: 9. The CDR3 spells CASGTRTGGADTQYF. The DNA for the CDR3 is TGCGCCAGCGGTACCCGGACAGGGGGAGCAGATACGCAGTATTTT.

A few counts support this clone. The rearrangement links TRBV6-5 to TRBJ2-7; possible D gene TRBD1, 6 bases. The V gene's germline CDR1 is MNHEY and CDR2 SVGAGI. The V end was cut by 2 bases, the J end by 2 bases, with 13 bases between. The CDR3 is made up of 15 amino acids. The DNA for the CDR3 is TGTGCCAGCAGTTACAGGGGGAGAGGAGCCTACGAGCAGTACTTC. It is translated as CASSYRGRGAYEQYF.

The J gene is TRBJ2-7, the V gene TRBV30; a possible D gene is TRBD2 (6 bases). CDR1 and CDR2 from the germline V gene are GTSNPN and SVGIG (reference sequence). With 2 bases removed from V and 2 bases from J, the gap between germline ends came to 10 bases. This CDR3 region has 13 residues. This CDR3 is CAWSRAGPYEQYF. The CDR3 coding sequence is TGTGCCTGGAGTAGGGCGGGGCCCTACGAGCAGTACTTC.

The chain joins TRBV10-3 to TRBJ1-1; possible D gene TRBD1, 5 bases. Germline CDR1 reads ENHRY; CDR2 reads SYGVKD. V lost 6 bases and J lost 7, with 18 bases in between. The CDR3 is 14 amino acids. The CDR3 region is CAISVGKDRNEAFF. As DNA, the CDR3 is TGTGCCATCAGCGTCGGGAAAGACAGAAATGAAGCTTTCTTT.

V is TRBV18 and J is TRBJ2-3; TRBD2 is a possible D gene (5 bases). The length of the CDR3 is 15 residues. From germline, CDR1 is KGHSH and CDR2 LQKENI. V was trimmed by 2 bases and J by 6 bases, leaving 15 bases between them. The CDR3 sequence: CASSPWSTGSDTQYF. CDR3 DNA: TGTGCCAGCTCACCATGGTCTACGGGATCCGATACGCAGTATTTT.

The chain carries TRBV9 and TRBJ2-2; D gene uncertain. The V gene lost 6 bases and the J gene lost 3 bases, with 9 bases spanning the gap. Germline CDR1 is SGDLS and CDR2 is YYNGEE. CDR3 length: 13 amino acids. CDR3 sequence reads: CASTADDTGELFF. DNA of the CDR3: TGTGCCAGCACCGCCGACGACACCGGGGAGCTGTTTTTT.

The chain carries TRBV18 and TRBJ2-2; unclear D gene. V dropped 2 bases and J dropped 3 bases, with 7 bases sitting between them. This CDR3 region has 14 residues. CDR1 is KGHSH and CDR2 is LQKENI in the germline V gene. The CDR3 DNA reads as TGTGCCAGCTCACCAGGGTTGGACACCGGGGAGCTGTTTTTT. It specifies CASSPGLDTGELFF. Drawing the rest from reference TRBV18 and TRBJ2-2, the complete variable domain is NAGVMQNPRHLVRRRGQEARLRCSPMKGHSHVYWYRQLPEEGLKFMVYLQKENIIDESGMPKERFSAEFPKEGPSILRIQQVVRGDSAAYFCASSPGLDTGELFFGEGSRLTVL.

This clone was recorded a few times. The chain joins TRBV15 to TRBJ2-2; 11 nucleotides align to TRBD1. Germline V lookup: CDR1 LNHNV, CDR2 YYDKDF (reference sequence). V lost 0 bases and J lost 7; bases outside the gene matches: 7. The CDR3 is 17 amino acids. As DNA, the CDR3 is TGTGCCACCAGCAGAGATCGGACAGGGGGCTTCGGCGGGGAGCTGTTTTTT. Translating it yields CATSRDRTGGFGGELFF.

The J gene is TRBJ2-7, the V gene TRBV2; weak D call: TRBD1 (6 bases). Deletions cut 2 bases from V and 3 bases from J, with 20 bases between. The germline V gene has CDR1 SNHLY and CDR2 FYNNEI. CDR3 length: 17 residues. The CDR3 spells CASSEMYTGQTNYEQYF. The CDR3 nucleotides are TGTGCCAGCAGTGAAATGTACACAGGGCAAACAAACTACGAGCAGTACTTC.

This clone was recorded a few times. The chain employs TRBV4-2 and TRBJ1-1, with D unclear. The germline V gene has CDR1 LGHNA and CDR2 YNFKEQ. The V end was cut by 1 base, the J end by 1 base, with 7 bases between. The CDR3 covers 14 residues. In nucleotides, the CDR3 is TGTGCCAGCAGCCAAGTGGAGGGGAACACTGAAGCTTTCTTT. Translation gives CASSQVEGNTEAFF.

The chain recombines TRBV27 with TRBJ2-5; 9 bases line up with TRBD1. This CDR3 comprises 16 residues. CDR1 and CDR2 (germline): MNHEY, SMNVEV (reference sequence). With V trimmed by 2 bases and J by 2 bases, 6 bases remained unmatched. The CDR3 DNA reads TGTGCCAGCAGTTTAAGGTGGGGACAGGGACAAGAGACCCAGTACTTC. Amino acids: CASSLRWGQGQETQYF.

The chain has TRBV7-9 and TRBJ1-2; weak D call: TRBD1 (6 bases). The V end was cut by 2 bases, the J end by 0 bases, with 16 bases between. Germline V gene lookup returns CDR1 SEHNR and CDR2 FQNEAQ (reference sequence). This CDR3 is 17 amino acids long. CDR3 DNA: TGTGCCAGCAGCTTATCATGGACAGAGGAGTCTAACTATGGCTACACCTTC. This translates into CASSLSWTEESNYGYTF.

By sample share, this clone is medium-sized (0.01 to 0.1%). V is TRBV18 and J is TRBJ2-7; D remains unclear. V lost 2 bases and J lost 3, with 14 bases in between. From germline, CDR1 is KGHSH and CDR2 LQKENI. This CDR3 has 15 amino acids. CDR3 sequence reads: CASSPYSSRFYEQYF. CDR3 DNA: TGTGCCAGCTCACCATACTCCAGCCGATTCTACGAGCAGTACTTC.

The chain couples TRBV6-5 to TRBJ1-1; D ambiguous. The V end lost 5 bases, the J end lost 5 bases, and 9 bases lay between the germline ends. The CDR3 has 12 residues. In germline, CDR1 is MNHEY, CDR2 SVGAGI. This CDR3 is CASSGVRTEAFF. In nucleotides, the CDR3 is TGTGCCAGCAGTGGGGTTCGGACTGAAGCTTTCTTT.

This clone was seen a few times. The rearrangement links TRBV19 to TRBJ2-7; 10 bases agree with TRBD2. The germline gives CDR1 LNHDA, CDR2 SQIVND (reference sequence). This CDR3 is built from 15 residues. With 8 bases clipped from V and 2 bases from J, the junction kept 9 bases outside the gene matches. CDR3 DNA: TGTGCCAGTTTACCCAGCGGGAGGGCAACCTACGAGCAGTACTTC. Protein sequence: CASLPSGRATYEQYF.

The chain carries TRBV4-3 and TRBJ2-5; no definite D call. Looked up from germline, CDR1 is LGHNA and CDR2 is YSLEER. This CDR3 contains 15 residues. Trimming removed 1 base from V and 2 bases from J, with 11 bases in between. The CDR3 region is CASSQGLSVQETQYF. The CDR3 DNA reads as TGCGCCAGCAGCCAAGGGTTATCGGTACAAGAGACCCAGTACTTC.

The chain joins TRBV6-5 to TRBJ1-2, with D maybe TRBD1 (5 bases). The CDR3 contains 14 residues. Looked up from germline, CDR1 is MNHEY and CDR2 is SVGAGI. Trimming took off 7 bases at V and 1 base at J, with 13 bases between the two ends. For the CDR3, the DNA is TGTGCCAGCACTCCCTGGGGGGATAACTATGGCTACACCTTC. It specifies CASTPWGDNYGYTF.

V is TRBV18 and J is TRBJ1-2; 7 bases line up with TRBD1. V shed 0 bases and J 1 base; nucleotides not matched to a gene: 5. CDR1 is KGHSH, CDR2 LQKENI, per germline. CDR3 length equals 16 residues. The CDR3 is CASSPPNRGGNYGYTF. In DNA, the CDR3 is TGTGCCAGCTCACCACCCAACAGGGGAGGTAACTATGGCTACACCTTC.

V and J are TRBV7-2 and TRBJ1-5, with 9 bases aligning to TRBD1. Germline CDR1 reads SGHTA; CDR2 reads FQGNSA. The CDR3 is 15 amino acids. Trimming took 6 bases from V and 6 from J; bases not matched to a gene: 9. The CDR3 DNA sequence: TGTGCCAGCAGTCTGTTAACAGGGGGCTCTCAGCCCCAGCATTTT. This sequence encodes CASSLLTGGSQPQHF.

The CDR3 loop reads CASSPPGSSYEQYF. The CDR3 DNA reads as TGTGCCAGCAGTCCCCCCGGGAGCTCCTACGAGCAGTACTTC. This chain connects TRBV28 to TRBJ2-7; TRBD2 might be the D (6 bases). V dropped 5 bases and J dropped 0 bases, with 11 bases sitting between them. The CDR3 totals 14 residues. Germline CDR1 reads MDHEN; CDR2 reads SYDVKM.

CDR3 nucleotides: TGTGCCAGCTCACCTGCAGGGGCTCAAGAGACCCAGTACTTC. Protein sequence: CASSPAGAQETQYF. This chain uses TRBV18 with TRBJ2-5; tentatively, D is TRBD1 (6 bases). CDR1 and CDR2 from the germline V gene are KGHSH and LQKENI. This CDR3 comprises 14 residues. V was pared by 3 bases and J by 2 bases, with 10 bases between.

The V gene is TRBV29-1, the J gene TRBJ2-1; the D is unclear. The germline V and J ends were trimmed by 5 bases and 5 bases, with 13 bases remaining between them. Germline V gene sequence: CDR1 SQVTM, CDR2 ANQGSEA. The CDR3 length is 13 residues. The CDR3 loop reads CSVYLHGDNEQFF. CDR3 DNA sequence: TGCAGCGTTTATCTCCATGGAGACAATGAGCAGTTCTTC.

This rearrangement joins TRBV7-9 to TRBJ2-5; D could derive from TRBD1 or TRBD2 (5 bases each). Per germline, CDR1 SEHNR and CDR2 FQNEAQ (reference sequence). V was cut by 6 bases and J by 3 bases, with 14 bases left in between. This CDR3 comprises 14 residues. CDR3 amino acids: CASSPVLGEETQYF. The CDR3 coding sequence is TGTGCCAGCAGTCCCGTGTTGGGGGAAGAGACCCAGTACTTC. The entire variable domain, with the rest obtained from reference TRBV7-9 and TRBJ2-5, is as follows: DTGVSQNPRHKITKRGQNVTFRCDPISEHNRLYWYRQTLGQGPEFLTYFQNEAQLEKSRLLSDRFSAERPKGSFSTLEIQRTEQGDSAMYLCASSPVLGEETQYFGPGTRLLVL.

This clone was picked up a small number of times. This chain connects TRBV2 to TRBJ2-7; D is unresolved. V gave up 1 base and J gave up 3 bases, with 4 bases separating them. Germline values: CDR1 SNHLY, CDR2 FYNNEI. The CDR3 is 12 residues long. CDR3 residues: CASSEEFYEQYF. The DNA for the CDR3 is TGTGCCAGCAGTGAAGAGTTCTACGAGCAGTACTTC. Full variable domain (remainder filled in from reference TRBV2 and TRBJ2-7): EPEVTQTPSHQVTQMGQEVILRCVPISNHLYFYWYRQILGQKVEFLVSFYNNEISEKSEIFDDQFSVERPDGSNFTLKIRSTKLEDSAMYFCASSEEFYEQYFGPGTRLTVT.

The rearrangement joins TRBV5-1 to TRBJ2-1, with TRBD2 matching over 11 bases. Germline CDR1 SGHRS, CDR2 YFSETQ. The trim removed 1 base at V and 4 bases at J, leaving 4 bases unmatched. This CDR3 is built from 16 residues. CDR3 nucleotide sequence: TGCGCCAGCAGCTTGTTAGCGGGAGGGTTATACAATGAGCAGTTCTTC. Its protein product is CASSLLAGGLYNEQFF. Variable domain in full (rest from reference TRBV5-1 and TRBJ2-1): KAGVTQTPRYLIKTRGQQVTLSCSPISGHRSVSWYQQTPGQGLQFLFEYFSETQRNKGNFPGRFSGRQFSNSRSEMNVSTLELGDSALYLCASSLLAGGLYNEQFFGPGTRLTVL.

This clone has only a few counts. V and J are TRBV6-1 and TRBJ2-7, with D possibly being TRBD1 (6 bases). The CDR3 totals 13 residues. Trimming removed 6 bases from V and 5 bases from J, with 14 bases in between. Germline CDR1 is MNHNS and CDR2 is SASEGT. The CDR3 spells CASRNREPNEQYF. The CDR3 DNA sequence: TGTGCCAGCAGGAACAGGGAACCCAACGAGCAGTACTTC.

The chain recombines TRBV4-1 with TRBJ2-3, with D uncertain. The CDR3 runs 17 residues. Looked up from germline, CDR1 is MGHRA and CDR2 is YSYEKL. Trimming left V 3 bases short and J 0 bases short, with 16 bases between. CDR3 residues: CASSQILGRKSTDTQYF. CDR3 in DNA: TGCGCCAGCAGCCAGATCCTCGGGCGGAAGAGCACAGATACGCAGTATTTT.

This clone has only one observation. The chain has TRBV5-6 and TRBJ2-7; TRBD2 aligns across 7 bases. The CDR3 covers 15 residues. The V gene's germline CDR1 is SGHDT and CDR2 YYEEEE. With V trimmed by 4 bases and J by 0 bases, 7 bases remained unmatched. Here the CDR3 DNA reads TGTGCCAGCAGCCGTAGCGGGTCCCTCTCCTACGAGCAGTACTTC. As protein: CASSRSGSLSYEQYF.